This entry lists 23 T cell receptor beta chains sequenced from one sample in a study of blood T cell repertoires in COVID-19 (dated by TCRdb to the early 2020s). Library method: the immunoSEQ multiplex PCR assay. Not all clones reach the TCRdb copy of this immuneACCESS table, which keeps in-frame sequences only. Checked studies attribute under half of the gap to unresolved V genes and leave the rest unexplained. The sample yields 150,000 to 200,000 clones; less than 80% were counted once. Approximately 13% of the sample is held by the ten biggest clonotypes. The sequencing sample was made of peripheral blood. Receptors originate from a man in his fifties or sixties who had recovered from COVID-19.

The CDR3 coding sequence is TGCGCCAGCAGCTTCGCAGGGGGGTCCTACGAGCAGTACTTC. This translates into CASSFAGGSYEQYF. The chain employs TRBV5-1 and TRBJ2-7; TRBD1 might be the D (7 bases). The CDR3 has 14 residues. Trimming left V 2 bases short and J 1 base short, with 10 bases between. CDR1 is SGHRS and CDR2 is YFSETQ in the germline V gene.

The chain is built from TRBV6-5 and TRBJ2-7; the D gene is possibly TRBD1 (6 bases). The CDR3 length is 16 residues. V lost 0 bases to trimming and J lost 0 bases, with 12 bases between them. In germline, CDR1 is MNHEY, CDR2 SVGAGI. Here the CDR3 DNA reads TGTGCCAGCAGTTACTCTGGCAGGGGCAGCTCCTACGAGCAGTACTTC. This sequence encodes CASSYSGRGSSYEQYF.

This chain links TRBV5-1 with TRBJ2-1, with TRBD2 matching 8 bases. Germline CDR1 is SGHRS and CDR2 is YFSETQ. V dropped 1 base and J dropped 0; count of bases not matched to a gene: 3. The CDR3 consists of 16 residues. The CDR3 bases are TGCGCCAGCAGCTTGCAAGCGGGAGCCTCCTACAATGAGCAGTTCTTC. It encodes CASSLQAGASYNEQFF.

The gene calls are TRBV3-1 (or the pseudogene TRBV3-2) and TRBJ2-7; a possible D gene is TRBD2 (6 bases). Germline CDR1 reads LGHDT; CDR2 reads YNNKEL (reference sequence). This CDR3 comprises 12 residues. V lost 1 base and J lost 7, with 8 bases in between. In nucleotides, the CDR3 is TGTGCCAGCAGCCAAGTTCGGGGGGAGCAGTACTTC. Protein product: CASSQVRGEQYF.

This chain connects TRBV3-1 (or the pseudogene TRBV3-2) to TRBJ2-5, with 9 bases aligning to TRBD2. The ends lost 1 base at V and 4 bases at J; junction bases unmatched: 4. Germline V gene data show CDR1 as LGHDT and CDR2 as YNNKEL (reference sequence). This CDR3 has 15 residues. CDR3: CASSQGGRAVETQYF. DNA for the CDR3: TGTGCCAGCAGCCAAGGCGGGAGGGCAGTAGAGACCCAGTACTTC.

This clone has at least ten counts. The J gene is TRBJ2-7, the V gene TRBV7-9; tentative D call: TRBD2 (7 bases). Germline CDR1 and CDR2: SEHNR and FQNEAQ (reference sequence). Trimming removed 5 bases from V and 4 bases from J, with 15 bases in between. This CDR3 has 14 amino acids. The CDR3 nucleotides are TGTGCCAGCAGCACCTACGAGGGGGGGTACGAGCAGTACTTC. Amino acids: CASSTYEGGYEQYF.

The CDR3 DNA is TGTGCTAGTGGTATTGACAGATACAATGAGCAGTTCTTC. This encodes CASGIDRYNEQFF. V gene TRBV12-5 combines with J gene TRBJ2-1, with D possibly matching TRBD1 (5 bases). Trimming pared 5 bases from V and 4 bases from J, leaving 9 bases between. CDR1 is LGHNT, CDR2 FRNRAP, per germline. The CDR3 length is 13 residues.

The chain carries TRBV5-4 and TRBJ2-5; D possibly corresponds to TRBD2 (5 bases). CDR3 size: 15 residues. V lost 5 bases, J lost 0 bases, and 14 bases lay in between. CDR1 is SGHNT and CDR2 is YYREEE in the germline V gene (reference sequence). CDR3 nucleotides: TGTGCCAGCAGTCATCACACAGCGGACCAAGAGACCCAGTACTTC. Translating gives CASSHHTADQETQYF. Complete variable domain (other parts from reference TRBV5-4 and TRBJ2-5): ETGVTQSPTHLIKTRGQQVTLRCSSQSGHNTVSWYQQALGQGPQFIFQYYREEENGRGNFPPRFSGLQFPNYSSELNVNALELDDSALYLCASSHHTADQETQYFGPGTRLLVL.

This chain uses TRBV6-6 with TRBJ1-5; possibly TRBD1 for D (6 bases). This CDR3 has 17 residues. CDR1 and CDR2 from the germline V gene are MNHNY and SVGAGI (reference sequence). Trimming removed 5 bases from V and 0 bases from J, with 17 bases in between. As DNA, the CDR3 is TGTGCCAGCAGTCGGGGGGGGGCCTCTTATAGCAATCAGCCCCAGCATTTT. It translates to CASSRGGASYSNQPQHF.

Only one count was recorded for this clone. This chain's CDR3 is CASSISAGVNYEQYF. CDR3 sequence (DNA): TGTGCCAGTAGTATCTCGGCAGGTGTCAACTACGAGCAGTACTTC. The chain joins TRBV19 to TRBJ2-7; no clear D gene. The CDR3 consists of 15 residues. Trimming removed 3 bases from V and 3 bases from J, with 15 bases in between. From germline, CDR1 is LNHDA and CDR2 SQIVND (reference sequence).

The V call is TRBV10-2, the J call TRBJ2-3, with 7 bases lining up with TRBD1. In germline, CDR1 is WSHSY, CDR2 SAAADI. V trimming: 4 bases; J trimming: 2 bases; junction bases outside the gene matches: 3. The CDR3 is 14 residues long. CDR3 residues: CASSGTGYTDTQYF. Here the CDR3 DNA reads TGCGCCAGCAGTGGGACAGGATACACAGATACGCAGTATTTT.

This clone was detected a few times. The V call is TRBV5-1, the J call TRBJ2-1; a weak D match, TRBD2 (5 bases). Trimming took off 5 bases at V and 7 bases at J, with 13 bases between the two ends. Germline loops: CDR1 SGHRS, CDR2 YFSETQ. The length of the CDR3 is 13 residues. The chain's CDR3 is CASSVGVGNEQFF. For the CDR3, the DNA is TGCGCCAGCAGTGTGGGAGTAGGGAATGAGCAGTTCTTC.

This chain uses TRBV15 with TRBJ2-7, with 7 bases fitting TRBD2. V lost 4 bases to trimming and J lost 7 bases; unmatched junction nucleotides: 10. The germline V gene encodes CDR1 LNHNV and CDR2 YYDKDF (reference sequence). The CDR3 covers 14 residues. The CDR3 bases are TGTGCCACCAGCACGGGAAGACTAGCTGTAGAGCAGTACTTC. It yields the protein CATSTGRLAVEQYF.

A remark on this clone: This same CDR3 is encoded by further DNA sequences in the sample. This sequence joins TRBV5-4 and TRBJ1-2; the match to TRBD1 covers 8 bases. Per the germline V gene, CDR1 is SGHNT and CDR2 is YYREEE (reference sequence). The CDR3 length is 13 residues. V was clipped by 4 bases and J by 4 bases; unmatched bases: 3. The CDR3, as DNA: TGTGCCAGCAGCCTAGACAGGGGCTATGGCTACACCTTC. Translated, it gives CASSLDRGYGYTF.

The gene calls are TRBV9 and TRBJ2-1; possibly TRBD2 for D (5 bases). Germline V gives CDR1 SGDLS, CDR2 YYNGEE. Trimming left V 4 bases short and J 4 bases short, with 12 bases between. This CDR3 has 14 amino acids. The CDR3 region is CASSPRWEYNEQFF. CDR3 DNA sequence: TGTGCCAGCAGCCCCCGGTGGGAGTACAATGAGCAGTTCTTC.

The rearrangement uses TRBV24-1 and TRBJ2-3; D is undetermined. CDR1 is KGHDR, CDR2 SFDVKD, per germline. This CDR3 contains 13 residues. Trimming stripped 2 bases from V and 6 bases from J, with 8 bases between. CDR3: CATSDSDFDTQYF. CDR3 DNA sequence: TGTGCCACCAGTGATTCCGACTTTGATACGCAGTATTTT.

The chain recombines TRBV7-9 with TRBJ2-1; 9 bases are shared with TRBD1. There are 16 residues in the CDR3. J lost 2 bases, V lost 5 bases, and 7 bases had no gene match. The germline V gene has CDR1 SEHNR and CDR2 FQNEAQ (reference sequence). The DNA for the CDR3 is TGTGCCAGCAGCGCATACAGGGGGCGCGCCTACAATGAGCAGTTCTTC. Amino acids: CASSAYRGRAYNEQFF.

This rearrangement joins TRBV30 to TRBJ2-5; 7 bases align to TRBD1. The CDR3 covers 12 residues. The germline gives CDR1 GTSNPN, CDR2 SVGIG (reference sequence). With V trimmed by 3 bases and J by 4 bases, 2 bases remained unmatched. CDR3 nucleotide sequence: TGTGCCTGGAGAGCAGGGGGAGAGACCCAGTACTTC. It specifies CAWRAGGETQYF.

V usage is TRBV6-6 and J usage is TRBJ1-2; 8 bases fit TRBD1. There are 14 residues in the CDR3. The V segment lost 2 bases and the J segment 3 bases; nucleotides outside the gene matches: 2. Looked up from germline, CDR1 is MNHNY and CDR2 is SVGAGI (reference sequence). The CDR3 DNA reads TGTGCCAGCAGTTACCTACAGGGGGACTATGGCTACACCTTC. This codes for CASSYLQGDYGYTF.

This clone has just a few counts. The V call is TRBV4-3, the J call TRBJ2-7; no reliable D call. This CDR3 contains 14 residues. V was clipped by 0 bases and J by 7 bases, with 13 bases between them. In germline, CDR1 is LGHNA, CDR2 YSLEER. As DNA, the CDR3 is TGCGCCAGCAGCCAAGATCACGGGTATTGGGAGCAGTACTTC. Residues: CASSQDHGYWEQYF.

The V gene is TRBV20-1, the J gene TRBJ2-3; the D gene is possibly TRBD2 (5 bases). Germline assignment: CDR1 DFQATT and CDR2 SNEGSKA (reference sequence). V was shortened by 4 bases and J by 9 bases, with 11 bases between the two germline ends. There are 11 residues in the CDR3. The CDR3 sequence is CSATPRGTQYF. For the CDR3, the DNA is TGCAGTGCTACCCCGAGAGGGACGCAGTATTTT.

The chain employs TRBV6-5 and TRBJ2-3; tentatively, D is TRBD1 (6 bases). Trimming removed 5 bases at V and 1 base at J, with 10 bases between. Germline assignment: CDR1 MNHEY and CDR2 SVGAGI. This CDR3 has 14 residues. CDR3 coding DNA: TGTGCCAGCAGTCTACAGGGAGGCACAGATACGCAGTATTTT. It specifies CASSLQGGTDTQYF.

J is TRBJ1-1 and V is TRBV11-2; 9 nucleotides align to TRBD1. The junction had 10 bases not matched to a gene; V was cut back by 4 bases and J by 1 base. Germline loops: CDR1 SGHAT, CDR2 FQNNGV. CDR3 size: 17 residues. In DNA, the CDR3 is TGTGCCAGCAGCTGGACTCCGGGACAGGGATCGAACACTGAAGCTTTCTTT. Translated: CASSWTPGQGSNTEAFF.